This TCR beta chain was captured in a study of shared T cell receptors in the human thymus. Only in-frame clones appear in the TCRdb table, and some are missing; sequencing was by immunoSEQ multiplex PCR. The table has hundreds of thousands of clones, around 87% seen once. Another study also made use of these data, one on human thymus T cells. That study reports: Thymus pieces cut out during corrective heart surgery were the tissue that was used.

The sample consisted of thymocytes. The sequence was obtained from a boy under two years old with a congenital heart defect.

The CDR3 is CASSVETGDEKLFF. As DNA, the CDR3 is TGTGCCAGCAGCGTAGAGACAGGGGATGAAAAACTGTTTTTT. This chain connects TRBV9 to TRBJ1-4; 8 nucleotides align to TRBD1. J gave up 6 bases and V 0 bases, and 1 base lay outside the gene matches. Germline V gene sequence: CDR1 SGDLS, CDR2 YYNGEE. CDR3 length: 14 amino acids.